The clone carrying this TCR beta chain was seen a few times. What it binds is unknown. At one end, the junction sequence differs from germline, possibly due to a read error. This sample was taken from a study of Graves' ophthalmopathy and Graves' hyperthyroidism. Study-wide results and limits: Blood also carried most expanded thyroid clonotypes exceeding 0.001 frequency.

Newly diagnosed hyperthyroidism donors, aged 18 to 65, duration under 2 months. The PBMCs originated from approximately 10 ml of fresh peripheral blood. Amplification targeted the TCR beta CDR3 regions, with RNA transcripts as the source material. The library came from an HTBI-primed first-round RT-PCR and a second-round multiplex PCR. From the multiplex PCR reads, TCRdb called clonotypes with MiXCR, one entry per CDR3 protein. The sample records a few hundred thousand distinct CDR3 sequences, roughly a sixth being singletons. The germline V gene encodes CDR1 MDHEN and CDR2 SYDVKM. This CDR3 has 17 amino acids.

Sequencing input: peripheral blood. The V and J genes are TRBV28 and TRBJ2-2; tentative D call: TRBD1 (5 bases). The clonotype comes from an adult woman with stable Graves' hyperthyroidism. CDR3 loop: CASSLWRTTGPTGELFF. The CDR3 DNA reads as TGTGCCAGTAGTTTATGGCGGACAACAGGTCCGACCGGGGAGCTGTTTTTT.